This TCR beta chain was obtained from a study of T cells in localized non-small cell lung cancer. Trimming took off 4 bases at V and 2 bases at J, with 10 bases between the two ends. CDR3 length: 14 residues. The germline gives CDR1 SSHAT, CDR2 FNYEAQ (reference sequence). This clone has a handful of counts. Sequencing was performed with immunoSEQ multiplex PCR; in TCRdb, only in-frame clones are kept and a portion is missing. The repertoire consists of roughly 2,500 clones, with 25% to 35% occurring once and the leading ten covering around 12%. The sample here was lung tumor tissue, taken before any cancer treatment. The chain uses TRBV7-7 and TRBJ2-3; D unresolved. The source is a man aged 18 to 49 with stage I lung adenocarcinoma. The CDR3 region is CASSSPEYTDTQYF. The DNA of the CDR3 is TGTGCCAGCAGCTCGCCCGAGTACACAGATACGCAGTATTTT.